The rows below give T cell receptor beta chains drawn from one sample of a study of cytomegalovirus exposure and HLA in healthy donors. Measured with immunoSEQ multiplex PCR; TCRdb has only the in-frame clones, and not every one. The table records around 110,000 clones, around 81% of them present only once. The sample comprised PBMCs. The receptors come from a woman in her thirties in good health and CMV-seronegative. The CDR3 runs from the conserved cysteine through the conserved F or W.

J gene	V gene	CDR3 protein
TRBJ2-2	TRBV21-1	CASPIEEAGGPSGELFF
TRBJ1-1	TRBV27	CASSLSNRQVAAFF
TRBJ1-4	TRBV6-6	CASRGTGYNEKLFF
TRBJ2-7	TRBV14	CASSQESGPYEQYF
TRBJ2-7	TRBV11-2	CASSSWTGTYEQYF
TRBJ2-3	TRBV5-1	CASSSEQGAGTDTQYF
TRBJ1-4	TRBV19	CASSKEQDPGDEKLFF
TRBJ2-7	TRBV5-4	CASSLPRGTGTYEQYF
TRBJ2-7	TRBV11-2	CASSHGTSGRATLVEQYF
TRBJ2-1	TRBV7-9	CSSSHLGTSSYNEQFF
TRBJ2-7	TRBV29-1	CSVSTGSSYEQYF
TRBJ2-6	TRBV15	CATSLDRAPSGANVLTF
TRBJ2-1	TRBV6-5	CASKRGQGTYNEQFF
TRBJ2-3	TRBV5-1	CASSLSTDTQYF
TRBJ1-4	TRBV27	CASSPPRQGGNEKLFF
TRBJ2-7	TRBV4-2	CASSQALDGTYEQYF
TRBJ1-3	TRBV7-8	CASSPRPGDGNTIYF
TRBJ2-2	TRBV19	CASVPTLAMSGELFF
TRBJ1-4	TRBV28	CASSITGGLNEKLFF
TRBJ2-3	TRBV4-1	CASSQELTGLGRPLF